This entry lists 16 T cell receptor beta chains sequenced from one sample in a study of T cells after yellow fever vaccination. TCRdb independently ran MiXCR on the 5' RACE reads; one entry per CDR3 protein. This sample has some 220,000 distinct CDR3 sequences, with approximately 3.2% found just once. Sample: CD4+ T cells sorted from PBMCs, taken 10 days after the yellow fever booster vaccination. These receptors were obtained from a man aged 18 to 35 who received the YFV17D yellow fever vaccine.

This clonotype was detected a few times. The chain joins TRBV27 to TRBJ2-5, with 8 bases aligning to TRBD2. V dropped 4 bases and J dropped 5; count of bases not matched to a gene: 9. Germline values: CDR1 MNHEY, CDR2 SMNVEV (reference sequence). The CDR3 spans 15 residues. CDR3 sequence: CASSSPAGAEETQYF. CDR3 coding DNA: TGTGCCAGCAGTTCCCCAGCGGGGGCGGAGGAGACCCAGTACTTC.

In this sample, this clonotype turned up a few times. This sequence joins TRBV6-6 and TRBJ1-1; D is unresolved. V lost 4 bases to trimming and J lost 12 bases, with 15 bases between them. Per germline, CDR1 MNHNY and CDR2 SVGAGI (reference sequence). The CDR3 sequence is 12 residues long. The CDR3, as DNA: TGTGCCAGCAGTTTAAAGGACCTCGGGTCTTTCTTT. Its translation: CASSLKDLGSFF.

This clonotype appeared many times. The chain uses TRBV7-2 and TRBJ1-1; D ambiguous. V lost 5 bases to trimming and J lost 5 bases, with 15 bases between them. CDR3 size: 14 residues. Germline-derived CDR1 and CDR2 are SGHTA and FQGNSA. The CDR3 DNA reads TGTGCCAGCAGCGCTAAGCGGGGAGAGACTGAAGCTTTCTTT. It specifies CASSAKRGETEAFF.

In its sample, this clonotype was seen many times. In nucleotides, the CDR3 is TGCGCCAGCAGACGTACTGGGAACACTGAAGCTTTCTTT. Translated, it gives CASRRTGNTEAFF. The J gene is TRBJ1-1, the V gene TRBV4-3; D gene uncertain. V dropped 6 bases and J dropped 1 base, with 9 bases sitting between them. CDR1 is LGHNA and CDR2 is YSLEER in the germline V gene. The CDR3 has 13 residues.

The sample holds many counts of this clonotype. One end of the junction varies from germline; a read error may be responsible. The chain joins TRBV28 to TRBJ1-1, with a weak D call TRBD1 (5 bases). The CDR3 contains 10 residues. The germline V gene has CDR1 MDHEN and CDR2 SYDVKM. CDR3 sequence: CATGLREAFF. CDR3 nucleotide sequence: TGCGCGACGGGGCTCAGAGAAGCTTTCTTT. The entire variable domain, with the rest obtained from reference TRBV28 and TRBJ1-1, is as follows: DVKVTQSSRYLVKRTGEKVFLECVQDMDHENMFWYRQDPGLGLRLIYFSYDVKMKEKGDIPEGYSVSREKKERFSLILESASTNQTSMYLCATGLREAFFGQGTRLTVV.

This clonotype came up a few times. J is TRBJ2-1 and V is TRBV28, with D perhaps matching TRBD2 (6 bases). The germline gives CDR1 MDHEN, CDR2 SYDVKM. The V end lost 5 bases, the J end lost 4 bases, and 18 bases lay between the germline ends. The CDR3 length is 16 residues. CDR3 sequence reads: CASSNSRRGVYNEQFF. The CDR3 DNA reads as TGTGCCAGCAGTAACTCCCGCCGCGGGGTATACAATGAGCAGTTCTTC.

This clonotype was seen more than once but under ten times. The CDR3 sequence: CASSLMDEQYF. The CDR3 DNA follows: TGTGCCAGCAGCTTGATGGACGAGCAGTACTTC. The chain carries TRBV5-4 and TRBJ2-7; D is uncertain. The CDR3 has 11 residues. Trimming pared 1 base from V and 5 bases from J, leaving 4 bases between. Germline values: CDR1 SGHNT, CDR2 YYREEE (reference sequence).

The chain links TRBV29-1 to TRBJ1-2; TRBD1 is a possible D gene (6 bases). V was trimmed by 0 bases and J by 6 bases, leaving 11 bases between them. CDR3 length: 13 residues. Germline V CDR1 and CDR2: SQVTM, ANQGSEA. CDR3 nucleotide sequence: TGCAGCGTTGAAGACGGCGGGGGGCATGGCTACACCTTC. Its protein is CSVEDGGGHGYTF.

The chain has TRBV3-1 and TRBJ2-1; 9 bases map to TRBD1. The CDR3 runs to 17 residues. The germline gives CDR1 LGHDT, CDR2 YNNKEL (reference sequence). V trimming: 3 bases; J trimming: 10 bases; junction bases outside the gene matches: 16. CDR3 bases: TGTGCCAGCAGCCAGTACTGGCCGGGACAGGGTCTTCGGGAGCAGTTCTTC. This codes for CASSQYWPGQGLREQFF.

This clonotype has at least ten counts. The chain has TRBV20-1 and TRBJ2-7, with TRBD2 matching 7 bases. Germline V gene sequence: CDR1 DFQATT, CDR2 SNEGSKA (reference sequence). Trimming cost V 4 bases and J 3 bases; bases outside gene matches: 6. The CDR3 is 13 amino acids. The CDR3 region has the DNA TGCAGTGCTACCTCGGGAGGCGACTACGAGCAGTACTTC. Its translation is CSATSGGDYEQYF.

This clonotype was recorded at least ten times. The chain recombines TRBV12-3 or TRBV12-4 with TRBJ2-1, with TRBD2 identical over 14 bases. Trimming cost V 6 bases and J 9 bases; bases outside gene matches: 4. The CDR3 length is 14 residues. CDR3 bases: TGTGCCAGCAGGACTAGCGGGGGGGCCGCTGAGCAGTTCTTC. Its translation: CASRTSGGAAEQFF.

This clonotype came up many times. The chain links TRBV7-9 to TRBJ1-3, with no clear D. V lost 4 bases and J 1 base, leaving 8 bases between the germline ends. Germline CDR1 SEHNR, CDR2 FQNEAQ (reference sequence). The CDR3 loop spans 14 amino acids. This CDR3 reads CASSSNLSGNTIYF. The CDR3 DNA follows: TGTGCCAGCAGCTCCAATCTATCTGGAAACACCATATATTTT.

The rearrangement joins TRBV7-9 to TRBJ1-2; 7 bases are a match to TRBD1. With 4 bases clipped from V and 1 base from J, the junction kept 12 bases outside the gene matches. Germline CDR1 is SEHNR and CDR2 is FQNEAQ (reference sequence). CDR3 size: 17 residues. CDR3 amino acids: CASSSTRPTGFNYGYTF. CDR3 bases: TGTGCCAGCAGCTCTACCCGCCCGACAGGGTTTAACTATGGCTACACCTTC.

This clonotype occurred many times. V is TRBV7-2 and J is TRBJ1-6; 7 nucleotides match TRBD1. CDR1 and CDR2 (germline): SGHTA, FQGNSA. The CDR3 runs to 14 residues. V was clipped by 5 bases and J by 4 bases; unmatched bases: 2. The CDR3 here is CASSLTGYNSPLHF. For the CDR3, the DNA is TGTGCCAGCAGCCTGACAGGGTATAATTCACCCCTCCACTTT.

In this sample, this clonotype turned up many times. V gene TRBV18 combines with J gene TRBJ1-1; D unresolved. CDR3 length equals 14 residues. V lost 2 bases and J 4 bases, leaving 11 bases between the germline ends. The germline V gene has CDR1 KGHSH and CDR2 LQKENI. The CDR3 region has the DNA TGTGCCAGCTCACCAATGGGGATTGGCACTGAAGCTTTCTTT. Amino acid sequence: CASSPMGIGTEAFF.

The gene calls are TRBV5-1 and TRBJ2-3; TRBD2 agrees at 9 bases. Germline assignment: CDR1 SGHRS and CDR2 YFSETQ. The CDR3 is made up of 18 amino acids. The J segment lost 2 bases and the V segment lost 0 bases, leaving 10 bases of the junction unmatched. The CDR3 DNA reads as TGCGCCAGCAGCTTGGGCGTCAAAAGACTAGCGGTCACAGATACGCAGTATTTT. It codes for CASSLGVKRLAVTDTQYF.